Below, 6 T cell receptor beta chains from the same sample are listed, as sequenced in a study of blood T cell repertoires in COVID-19. Some clones are missing from TCRdb's copy, which holds only in-frame ones; the method was immunoSEQ multiplex PCR. Of approximately 200,000 clones listed, approximately 89% are singletons. The sequenced sample was peripheral blood. The source of these receptors is a woman aged 25 to 39 with acute or convalescent COVID-19.

The V call is TRBV11-3, the J call TRBJ2-7; no reliable D call. Germline CDR1 reads SGHNT; CDR2 reads YENEEA. V was clipped by 0 bases and J by 6 bases, with 9 bases between them. The CDR3 consists of 13 residues. CDR3 coding DNA: TGTGCCAGCAGCTTAGAAAGCCCCGGCGAGCAGTACTTC. Translating it yields CASSLESPGEQYF.

The V call is TRBV28, the J call TRBJ1-1; unclear D gene. This CDR3 has 13 amino acids. Trimming shortened V by 5 bases and J by 1 base, and 8 bases separated the two germline ends. CDR1 and CDR2 from the germline V gene are MDHEN and SYDVKM. CDR3 loop: CASSPGSNTEAFF. CDR3 DNA sequence: TGTGCCAGCAGTCCGGGATCGAACACTGAAGCTTTCTTT.

This clone was seen a single time. V is TRBV7-8 and J is TRBJ2-3; tentatively, D is TRBD2 (5 bases). Germline lookup yields CDR1 SGHVS and CDR2 FQNEAQ. The CDR3 loop spans 14 amino acids. V lost 2 bases to trimming and J lost 5 bases, with 11 bases between them. CDR3 in amino acids: CASSLTEGVDTQYF. The CDR3 bases are TGTGCCAGCAGCTTAACAGAGGGCGTAGATACGCAGTATTTT.

This chain joins TRBV28 and TRBJ2-3; D gene ambiguous. Per the germline V gene, CDR1 is MDHEN and CDR2 is SYDVKM. V was clipped by 2 bases and J by 3 bases, with 6 bases between them. The CDR3 is 13 residues long. CDR3 nucleotide sequence: TGTGCCAGCAGTTTACAGGCGACAGATACGCAGTATTTT. This codes for CASSLQATDTQYF. The full variable domain, with the rest looked up from reference TRBV28 and TRBJ2-3, is DVKVTQSSRYLVKRTGEKVFLECVQDMDHENMFWYRQDPGLGLRLIYFSYDVKMKEKGDIPEGYSVSREKKERFSLILESASTNQTSMYLCASSLQATDTQYFGPGTRLTVL.

CDR3 loop: CASSLSGVHEQYF. DNA for the CDR3: TGTGCCAGCAGCTTGTCAGGCGTTCACGAGCAGTACTTC. The rearrangement joins TRBV7-9 to TRBJ2-7; D is unresolved. The CDR3 is 13 amino acids. The germline V gene has CDR1 SEHNR and CDR2 FQNEAQ (reference sequence). Trimming left V 3 bases short and J 5 bases short, with 11 bases between.

This clone was found once. The V and J genes are TRBV28 and TRBJ1-6; perhaps TRBD1 as D (6 bases). Trimming cost V 5 bases and J 9 bases, with 8 bases left between them. CDR3 length: 12 residues. Germline V gene lookup returns CDR1 MDHEN and CDR2 SYDVKM. CDR3 protein: CASSDRSSPLHF. The CDR3 nucleotides read TGTGCCAGCAGTGACAGGAGTTCACCCCTCCACTTT.